The T cell receptor (beta chain) under discussion was sequenced for a study of blood T cell repertoires in COVID-19. About the research overall: PBMCs, B-cell-depleted T cells, or T cells provided the cDNA or gDNA that made up the material.

The CDR3 runs 15 residues. CDR1 and CDR2 (germline): MDHEN, SYDVKM. Between the trimmed V and J ends, which lost 5 bases and 6 bases, there was a span of 17 bases. The protocol was immunoSEQ multiplex PCR, while the TCRdb copy is restricted to in-frame clones and leaves out a portion. Of about 39,000 clones detected, more than 75% appear once; the ten largest clones hold less than 25%. The receptor was isolated from a man between 45 and 60 years old with active or convalescent COVID-19. The sample taken for sequencing was peripheral blood. The chain is built from TRBV28 and TRBJ2-1; no definite D call. The CDR3 reads CASSEDTDFSNEQFF. In nucleotides, the CDR3 is TGTGCCAGCAGTGAAGACACGGATTTTAGCAATGAGCAGTTCTTC.